Listed here are 13 T cell receptor beta chains from one sample, sequenced in a study of cytomegalovirus exposure and HLA in healthy donors. With 60 Vbeta and 13 Jbeta primers, the PCR was carried out. The table came from immunoSEQ multiplex PCR; TCRdb's copy has only in-frame clones and leaves some out. The table includes approximately 300,000 clones, roughly 81% detected once. The sequenced sample was PBMCs. These receptors all stem from a woman between 40 and 50 years old in good health and CMV-seropositive.

The chain couples TRBV6-1 to TRBJ2-5; D is perhaps TRBD2 (6 bases). The CDR3 has 16 amino acids. Germline V gene sequence: CDR1 MNHNS, CDR2 SASEGT. With 2 bases removed from V and 4 bases from J, the gap between germline ends came to 17 bases. In DNA form, the CDR3 reads TGTGCCAGCAGTGAATCTTGGAGGGCGGCGGGAGAGACCCAGTACTTC. Translating it yields CASSESWRAAGETQYF.

This chain connects TRBV6-5 to TRBJ1-3, with D perhaps matching TRBD1 (5 bases). V lost 2 bases and J lost 0, with 8 bases in between. CDR3 length equals 15 residues. Germline CDR1 is MNHEY and CDR2 is SVGAGI. CDR3 sequence reads: CASSYGGASGNTIYF. The CDR3 DNA is TGTGCCAGCAGTTACGGCGGGGCCTCTGGAAACACCATATATTTT.

The chain carries TRBV2 and TRBJ1-5; 9 bases align to TRBD1. J was trimmed by 6 bases and V by 1 base; bases with no gene match: 1. The CDR3 spans 14 residues. Germline CDR1 SNHLY, CDR2 FYNNEI. CDR3 sequence: CASSEDRGLQPQHF. In nucleotides, the CDR3 is TGTGCCAGCAGTGAAGACAGGGGGCTTCAGCCCCAGCATTTT. Drawing the rest from reference TRBV2 and TRBJ1-5, the complete variable domain is EPEVTQTPSHQVTQMGQEVILRCVPISNHLYFYWYRQILGQKVEFLVSFYNNEISEKSEIFDDQFSVERPDGSNFTLKIRSTKLEDSAMYFCASSEDRGLQPQHFGDGTRLSIL.

The CDR3 protein is CASSQDLAGEAFF. CDR3 coding DNA: TGTGCCAGCAGCCAAGATTTGGCAGGGGAAGCTTTCTTT. V is TRBV14 and J is TRBJ1-1; the D gene is possibly TRBD1 (5 bases). V lost 0 bases to trimming and J lost 8 bases, with 10 bases between them. Per the germline V gene, CDR1 is SGHDN and CDR2 is FVKESK. The CDR3 is 13 amino acids.

The table lists this clone with a count of one. This chain connects TRBV7-2 to TRBJ2-5; D is unresolved. The CDR3 covers 14 residues. Trimming shortened V by 2 bases and J by 2 bases, and 9 bases separated the two germline ends. Germline CDR1 reads SGHTA; CDR2 reads FQGNSA. The CDR3 here is CASSLLAGQETQYF. The CDR3 DNA is TGTGCCAGCAGCTTATTGGCCGGGCAAGAGACCCAGTACTTC.

The J gene is TRBJ2-2, the V gene TRBV5-8; maybe TRBD2 (6 bases). Germline lookup yields CDR1 SGHTS and CDR2 YDEGEE. V gave up 6 bases and J gave up 5 bases, with 26 bases separating them. This CDR3 is built from 18 residues. CDR3 DNA sequence: TGTGCCAGCACCTCACCATCACCAGGGAGGCCCAAGACCGGGGAGCTGTTTTTT. Its translation: CASTSPSPGRPKTGELFF.

Here the CDR3 reads CAKRETANEQFF. The CDR3 DNA follows: TGTGCCAAGCGGGAGACCGCCAATGAGCAGTTCTTC. The chain combines TRBV28 with TRBJ2-1; TRBD2 agrees at 8 bases. The junction had 5 bases not matched to a gene; V was cut back by 10 bases and J by 6 bases. CDR3 size: 12 residues. The germline V gene encodes CDR1 MDHEN and CDR2 SYDVKM.

The chain uses TRBV28 and TRBJ2-5; the D gene is possibly TRBD1 (6 bases). The V gene's germline CDR1 is MDHEN and CDR2 SYDVKM. The CDR3 spans 15 residues. V was cut by 6 bases and J by 4 bases, with 18 bases left in between. The CDR3 here is CASSPPPGQLETQYF. CDR3 DNA sequence: TGTGCCAGCAGCCCACCTCCAGGACAGCTAGAGACCCAGTACTTC.

The rearrangement uses TRBV28 and TRBJ1-1; 7 bases are a match to TRBD1. The J segment lost 7 bases and the V segment lost 9 bases, leaving 8 bases of the junction unmatched. This CDR3 is built from 12 residues. Germline lookup yields CDR1 MDHEN and CDR2 SYDVKM. The CDR3 loop is CASGQAQIEAFF. CDR3 bases: TGTGCCAGTGGACAGGCACAGATTGAAGCTTTCTTT. The full variable domain, with the rest looked up from reference TRBV28 and TRBJ1-1, is DVKVTQSSRYLVKRTGEKVFLECVQDMDHENMFWYRQDPGLGLRLIYFSYDVKMKEKGDIPEGYSVSREKKERFSLILESASTNQTSMYLCASGQAQIEAFFGQGTRLTVV.

CDR3 bases: TGCAGCGTTGCTGGCAGACTTTCCTACAATGAGCAGTTCTTC. Translation: CSVAGRLSYNEQFF. This sequence joins TRBV29-1 and TRBJ2-1; D unclear. Between the trimmed V and J ends, which lost 4 bases and 1 base, there was a span of 11 bases. The V gene's germline CDR1 is SQVTM and CDR2 ANQGSEA. The CDR3 has 14 amino acids.

The chain has TRBV5-6 and TRBJ2-2, with 8 bases fitting TRBD1. Germline loops: CDR1 SGHDT, CDR2 YYEEEE. The CDR3 totals 14 residues. J was trimmed by 6 bases and V by 4 bases; bases with no gene match: 5. DNA for the CDR3: TGTGCCAGCAGCAGTGGACAGGGAGCCGGGGAGCTGTTTTTT. Translation: CASSSGQGAGELFF.

This clone was counted only a few times. The V gene is TRBV2, the J gene TRBJ1-2; no definite D call. V lost 4 bases and J lost 0, with 6 bases in between. This CDR3 has 13 amino acids. CDR1 SNHLY and CDR2 FYNNEI come from the germline V gene. The CDR3 spells CASSVQPNYGYTF. The CDR3 DNA is TGTGCCAGCAGTGTACAGCCTAACTATGGCTACACCTTC.

This clone was counted a single time. This specimen includes other DNA sequences encoding the same CDR3. The V call is TRBV5-1, the J call TRBJ1-2; TRBD1 matches 7 bases. Trimming took 0 bases from V and 5 from J; bases not matched to a gene: 1. In germline, CDR1 is SGHRS, CDR2 YFSETQ. CDR3 size: 13 residues. The CDR3 loop reads CASSLAGGYGYTF. The CDR3 nucleotides read TGCGCCAGCAGCTTGGCAGGGGGATATGGCTACACCTTC.